This T cell receptor (beta chain) was obtained from a study of CXCR3-negative and CXCR3-positive naive CD8 T cells. Whole-study findings and limits: With surface CD5 comparable between naive subsets, TCR strength was estimated using properties derived from the TRB CDR3. Relative to memory CD8+ cells, whose diversity was much lower, both naive subsets had comparably high diversity.

Every subset of CD8+ T cells was sorted in triplicate at a few hundred thousand cells each. CD45RO-CCR7+CD27+CD95- characterized naive CD8+ T cells. The germline V gene encodes CDR1 LGHDT and CDR2 YNNKEL (reference sequence). The CDR3 extends over 13 amino acids. The study made its TRB cDNA libraries by 5' RACE, adding UMI labels. TCRdb re-called the 5' RACE reads; every CDR3 protein appears as one record, without DNA. The sample table includes 100,000 to 150,000 distinct CDR3 sequences. Of note for this clonotype: The antigen remains undetermined.

The rearrangement links TRBV3-1 to TRBJ1-1. The receptor's source is a human donor in good health. Some clones in this sample may be carry-over from other donors' samples. Sequences were obtained from naive CXCR3- CD8+ T cells from blood. The subset here: CD45RO-CCR7+CD27+CD95- naive CD8+ T cells lacking CXCR3 (TNR3-). CDR3 loop: CASSPLLNTEAFF.